These 16 T cell receptor beta chains were sequenced from one sample in a study of OX40 agonist ivuxolimab in advanced cancers. Here immunoSEQ multiplex PCR was the method, and the copy in TCRdb shows in-frame clones only, minus some. The repertoire holds 45,000 to 55,000 clones, around 81% seen once, with about 5.8% in the top ten. This specimen was CD4+ or CD8+ T cells sorted from blood, taken in a trial of the OX40 agonist ivuxolimab. These receptors came from an adult with an advanced solid tumor such as melanoma, head and neck, liver or kidney cancer.

This clone was counted a single time. The rearrangement joins TRBV5-6 to TRBJ1-2; D gene uncertain. Trimming took 2 bases from V and 0 from J, leaving 11 bases between them. This CDR3 region has 15 residues. Germline V lookup: CDR1 SGHDT, CDR2 YYEEEE. The CDR3 loop is CASSFSRLTNYGYTF. The CDR3 DNA reads as TGTGCCAGCAGCTTTTCTCGACTTACTAACTATGGCTACACCTTC.

The chain links TRBV7-9 to TRBJ2-1, with 12 nucleotides matching TRBD2. The junction had 23 bases not matched to a gene; V was cut back by 5 bases and J by 12 bases. From germline, CDR1 is SEHNR and CDR2 FQNEAQ (reference sequence). This CDR3 comprises 19 residues. CDR3 in amino acids: CASSTGLAGTGGLTIGQFF. The CDR3 DNA reads as TGTGCCAGCAGCACCGGACTAGCGGGGACGGGGGGCCTAACAATTGGGCAGTTCTTC.

This clone turned up a few times. The V call is TRBV25-1, the J call TRBJ1-2, with unresolved D. Germline values: CDR1 MGHDK, CDR2 SYGVNS. CDR3 length: 12 residues. Trimming left V 2 bases short and J 8 bases short, with 9 bases between. The CDR3 region has the DNA TGTGCCAGCAGTGAAGGAGGATTCGGCTACACCTTC. Its translation: CASSEGGFGYTF.

This clone has a single count. The gene calls are TRBV6-5 and TRBJ1-5, with D uncertain. This CDR3 has 11 residues. Trimming stripped 4 bases from V and 9 bases from J, with 7 bases between. Germline CDR1 is MNHEY and CDR2 is SVGAGI. CDR3 sequence reads: CASSSNGPQHF. CDR3 DNA sequence: TGTGCCAGCAGTTCTAACGGGCCCCAGCATTTT.

This clone was seen repeatedly, ten times or more. The V gene is TRBV7-2, the J gene TRBJ1-1, with D uncertain. CDR1 and CDR2 from the germline V gene are SGHTA and FQGNSA. CDR3 length equals 15 residues. Trimming took 5 bases from V and 6 from J, leaving 19 bases between them. The chain's CDR3 is CASSTYVGGFSEAFF. CDR3 in DNA: TGTGCCAGCAGCACCTACGTCGGTGGTTTCTCTGAAGCTTTCTTT.

V gene TRBV4-1 combines with J gene TRBJ2-5, with D hard to call. This CDR3 is built from 14 residues. Trimming pared 1 base from V and 5 bases from J, leaving 11 bases between. CDR1 and CDR2 (germline): MGHRA, YSYEKL. The CDR3 here is CASSQVAARETQYF. CDR3 in DNA: TGCGCCAGCAGCCAAGTGGCCGCCCGGGAGACCCAGTACTTC.

The CDR3 is CAWSAVGTGAEKLFF. CDR3 nucleotide sequence: TGTGCCTGGAGCGCCGTCGGGACAGGAGCTGAAAAACTGTTTTTT. The chain links TRBV30 to TRBJ1-4; 8 bases are shared with TRBD1. The CDR3 has 15 amino acids. Germline CDR1 GTSNPN, CDR2 SVGIG (reference sequence). Trimming cost V 3 bases and J 7 bases; bases outside gene matches: 10.

The chain couples TRBV7-2 to TRBJ2-1; either TRBD1 or TRBD2 may fit D (5 bases each). CDR3 length: 17 amino acids. Trimming took 4 bases from V and 7 from J, leaving 23 bases between them. Germline V gene lookup returns CDR1 SGHTA and CDR2 FQGNSA. This CDR3 reads CASSSHTRGPVRNEQFF. The CDR3, as DNA: TGTGCCAGCAGCTCGCATACGAGGGGCCCCGTTCGAAATGAGCAGTTCTTC.

The chain couples TRBV6-5 to TRBJ2-7; 9 bases align to TRBD1. From germline, CDR1 is MNHEY and CDR2 SVGAGI. V gave up 4 bases and J gave up 6 bases; unmatched junction bases: 7. This CDR3 contains 14 residues. The CDR3 reads CASSFTGQGSEQYF. As DNA, the CDR3 is TGTGCCAGCAGTTTTACGGGACAGGGCAGCGAGCAGTACTTC.

J is TRBJ2-7 and V is TRBV29-1, with 8 positions matching TRBD2. There are 14 residues in the CDR3. The V segment lost 5 bases and the J segment 6 bases; nucleotides outside the gene matches: 12. Germline assignment: CDR1 SQVTM and CDR2 ANQGSEA. CDR3 loop: CSVQKRESLSEQYF. The CDR3 DNA follows: TGCAGCGTTCAGAAGCGGGAGTCTCTTAGCGAGCAGTACTTC.

CDR3 nucleotides: TGTGCCAGCAGTTCCCCGACAGGGCCCAATGAGCAGTTCTTC. It yields the protein CASSSPTGPNEQFF. The J gene is TRBJ2-1, the V gene TRBV28; the match to TRBD1 covers 7 bases. From germline, CDR1 is MDHEN and CDR2 SYDVKM. V lost 4 bases to trimming and J lost 6 bases; unmatched junction nucleotides: 6. CDR3 length equals 14 residues.

The chain is built from TRBV19 and TRBJ1-2; TRBD1 aligns across 10 bases. CDR1 and CDR2 (germline): LNHDA, SQIVND (reference sequence). This CDR3 has 17 residues. The junction had 10 bases not matched to a gene; V was cut back by 1 base and J by 5 bases. The DNA for the CDR3 is TGTGCCAGTAGTATAGGACAGGGGGCCAGCCTCCGGTATGGCTACACCTTC. This gives the protein CASSIGQGASLRYGYTF.

The chain joins TRBV7-9 to TRBJ1-3, with D hard to call. This CDR3 has 15 residues. The V and J ends lost 5 bases and 0 bases respectively, with 11 bases between them. CDR1 is SEHNR, CDR2 FQNEAQ, per germline (reference sequence). The CDR3 DNA reads as TGTGCCAGCAGCCCGAAGGGTGTCTCTGGAAACACCATATATTTT. This sequence encodes CASSPKGVSGNTIYF.

This clone was seen only once. V usage is TRBV28 and J usage is TRBJ2-3; a possible D gene is TRBD2 (5 bases). V was shortened by 4 bases and J by 4 bases, with 18 bases between the two germline ends. Germline V gene data show CDR1 as MDHEN and CDR2 as SYDVKM. This CDR3 region has 16 residues. The CDR3 bases are TGTGCCAGCAGTTCGCCCCTCTACGGGGAATCAGATACGCAGTATTTT. Translation gives CASSSPLYGESDTQYF.

V is TRBV7-9 and J is TRBJ2-5; 7 nucleotides align to TRBD1. The CDR3 has 15 residues. J lost 1 base, V lost 3 bases, and 5 bases had no gene match. The germline CDR1 and CDR2 sequences are SEHNR and FQNEAQ (reference sequence). CDR3 loop: CASSFSGGPQETQYF. The DNA of the CDR3 is TGTGCCAGCAGCTTTTCAGGGGGACCCCAAGAGACCCAGTACTTC.

The chain employs TRBV7-9 and TRBJ2-1; TRBD1 matches at 7 bases. V was pared by 4 bases and J by 7 bases, with 13 bases of the junction left unmatched. CDR3 size: 16 residues. Germline loops: CDR1 SEHNR, CDR2 FQNEAQ (reference sequence). The CDR3 sequence: CASSSRTGRGDNEQFF. The DNA for the CDR3 is TGTGCCAGCAGCTCCCGGACAGGACGGGGAGATAATGAGCAGTTCTTC.